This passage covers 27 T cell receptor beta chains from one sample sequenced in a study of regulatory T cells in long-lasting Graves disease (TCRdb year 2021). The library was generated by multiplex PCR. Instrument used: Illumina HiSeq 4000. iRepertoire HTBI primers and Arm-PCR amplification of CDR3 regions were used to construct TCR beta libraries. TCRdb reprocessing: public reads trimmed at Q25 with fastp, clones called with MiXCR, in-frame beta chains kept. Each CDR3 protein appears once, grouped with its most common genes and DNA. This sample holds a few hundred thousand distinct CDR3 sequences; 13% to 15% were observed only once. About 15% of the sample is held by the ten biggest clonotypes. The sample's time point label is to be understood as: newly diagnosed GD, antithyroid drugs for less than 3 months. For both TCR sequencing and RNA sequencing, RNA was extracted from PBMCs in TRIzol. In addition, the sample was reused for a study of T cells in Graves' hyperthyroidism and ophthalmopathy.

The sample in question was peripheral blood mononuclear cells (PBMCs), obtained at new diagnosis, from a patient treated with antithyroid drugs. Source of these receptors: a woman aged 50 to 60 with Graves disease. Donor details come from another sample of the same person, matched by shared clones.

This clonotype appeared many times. The CDR3 sequence: CASSLGGPGNTEAFF. The CDR3 nucleotides are TGTGCCAGCAGTTTGGGGGGGCCCGGCAACACTGAAGCTTTCTTT. The V and J genes are TRBV28 and TRBJ1-1, with D maybe TRBD1 (6 bases). V was clipped by 3 bases and J by 2 bases, with 13 bases between them. This CDR3 contains 15 residues. Per the germline V gene, CDR1 is MDHEN and CDR2 is SYDVKM.

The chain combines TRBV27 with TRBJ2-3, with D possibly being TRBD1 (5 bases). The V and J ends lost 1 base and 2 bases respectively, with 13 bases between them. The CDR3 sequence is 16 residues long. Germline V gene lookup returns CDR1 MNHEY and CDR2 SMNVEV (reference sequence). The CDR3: CASSLYGAWPTDTQYF. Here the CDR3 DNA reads TGTGCCAGCAGTTTATATGGGGCCTGGCCCACAGATACGCAGTATTTT.

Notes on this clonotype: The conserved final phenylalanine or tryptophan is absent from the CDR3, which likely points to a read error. This CDR3 reads CASSPPRSTDTQYL. As DNA, the CDR3 is TGTGCCAGCTCACCACCGAGGAGCACAGATACGCAGTATCTT. The chain joins TRBV18 to TRBJ2-3; D ambiguous. CDR1 is KGHSH and CDR2 is LQKENI in the germline V gene. This CDR3 contains 14 residues. Trimming shortened V by 0 bases and J by 0 bases, and 4 bases separated the two germline ends.

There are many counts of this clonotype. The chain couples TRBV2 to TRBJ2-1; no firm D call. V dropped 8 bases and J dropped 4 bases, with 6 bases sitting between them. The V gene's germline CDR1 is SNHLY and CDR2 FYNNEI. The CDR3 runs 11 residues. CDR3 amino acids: CASRVYNEQFF. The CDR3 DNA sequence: TGTGCCAGCCGGGTTTACAATGAGCAGTTCTTC.

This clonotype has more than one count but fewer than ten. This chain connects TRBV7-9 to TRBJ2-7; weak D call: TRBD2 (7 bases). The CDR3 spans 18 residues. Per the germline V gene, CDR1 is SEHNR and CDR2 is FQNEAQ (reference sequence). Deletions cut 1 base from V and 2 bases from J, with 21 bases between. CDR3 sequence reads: CASSLDARGSGFTYEQYF. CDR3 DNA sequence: TGTGCCAGCAGCTTAGACGCCAGGGGTAGCGGGTTTACCTACGAGCAGTACTTC.

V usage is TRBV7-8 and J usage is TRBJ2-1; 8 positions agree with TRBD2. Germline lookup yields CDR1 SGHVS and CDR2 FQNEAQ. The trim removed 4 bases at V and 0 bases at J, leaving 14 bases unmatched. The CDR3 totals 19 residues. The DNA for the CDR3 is TGTGCCAGCAGCTGGAGCGTCTGGAGCGCGGGAGGCTCCTACAATGAGCAGTTCTTC. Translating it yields CASSWSVWSAGGSYNEQFF. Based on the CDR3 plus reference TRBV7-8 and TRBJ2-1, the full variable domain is GAGVSQSPRYKVAKRGQDVALRCDPISGHVSLFWYQQALGQGPEFLTYFQNEAQLDKSGLPSDRFFAERPEGSVSTLKIQRTQQEDSAVYLCASSWSVWSAGGSYNEQFFGPGTRLTVL.

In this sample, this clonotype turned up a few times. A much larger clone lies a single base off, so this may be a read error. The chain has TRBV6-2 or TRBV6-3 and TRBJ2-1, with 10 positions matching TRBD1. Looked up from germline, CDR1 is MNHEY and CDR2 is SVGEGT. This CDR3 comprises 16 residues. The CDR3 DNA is TGTACCAGCAGTTACTCCTCCGGGACAGGGGATCGTGAGCAGTTCTTC. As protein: CTSSYSSGTGDREQFF.

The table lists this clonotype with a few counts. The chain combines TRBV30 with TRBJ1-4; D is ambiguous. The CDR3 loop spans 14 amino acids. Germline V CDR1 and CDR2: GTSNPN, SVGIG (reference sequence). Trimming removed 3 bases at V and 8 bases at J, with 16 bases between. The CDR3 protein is CAWSIPRGGEKLFF. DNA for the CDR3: TGTGCCTGGAGCATTCCCCGGGGTGGGGAAAAACTGTTTTTT.

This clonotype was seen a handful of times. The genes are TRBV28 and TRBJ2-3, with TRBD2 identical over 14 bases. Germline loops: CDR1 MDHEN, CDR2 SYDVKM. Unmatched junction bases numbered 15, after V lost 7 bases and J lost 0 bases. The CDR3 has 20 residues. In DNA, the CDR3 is TGTGCCAGCACTGTAGCCGGGACTAGCGGGAGAGCCCCAAGCACAGATACGCAGTATTTT. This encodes CASTVAGTSGRAPSTDTQYF.

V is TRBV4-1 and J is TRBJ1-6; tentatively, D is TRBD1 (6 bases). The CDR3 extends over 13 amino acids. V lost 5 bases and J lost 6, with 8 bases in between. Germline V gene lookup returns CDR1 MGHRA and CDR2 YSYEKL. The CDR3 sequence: CASSAQGNSPLHF. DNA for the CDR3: TGCGCCAGCAGCGCACAGGGTAATTCACCCCTCCACTTT.

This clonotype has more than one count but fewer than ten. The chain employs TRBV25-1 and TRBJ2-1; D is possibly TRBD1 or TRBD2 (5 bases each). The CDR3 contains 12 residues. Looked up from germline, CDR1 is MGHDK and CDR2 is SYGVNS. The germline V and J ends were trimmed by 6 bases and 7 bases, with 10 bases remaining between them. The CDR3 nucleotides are TGTGCCAGCAGGGGGGTCTGGAATGAGCAGTTCTTC. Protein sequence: CASRGVWNEQFF.

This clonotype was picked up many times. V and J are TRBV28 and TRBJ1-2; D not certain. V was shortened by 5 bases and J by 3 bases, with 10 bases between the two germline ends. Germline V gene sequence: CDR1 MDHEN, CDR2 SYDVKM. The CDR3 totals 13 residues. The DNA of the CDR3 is TGTGCCAGCAGTAAAGTGCAAGACTATGGCTACACCTTC. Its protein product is CASSKVQDYGYTF.

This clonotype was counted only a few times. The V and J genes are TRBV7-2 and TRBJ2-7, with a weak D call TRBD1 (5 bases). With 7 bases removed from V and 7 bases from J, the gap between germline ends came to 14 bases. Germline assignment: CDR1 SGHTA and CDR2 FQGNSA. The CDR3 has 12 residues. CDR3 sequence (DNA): TGTGCCAGCAACACCCCCCGGACAGAGCAGTACTTC. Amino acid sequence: CASNTPRTEQYF.

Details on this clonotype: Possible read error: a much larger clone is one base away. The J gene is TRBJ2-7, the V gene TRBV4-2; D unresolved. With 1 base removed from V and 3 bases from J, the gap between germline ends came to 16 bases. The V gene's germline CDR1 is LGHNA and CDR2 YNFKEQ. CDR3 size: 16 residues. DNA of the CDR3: TGTGCCAGCAGCCAAGCTTGGGCAGGCATAGGCTACGAGCAGTACTTC. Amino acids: CASSQAWAGIGYEQYF.

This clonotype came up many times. The CDR3 spells CSVERTGSANGEQFF. The CDR3 DNA reads as TGCAGCGTTGAACGAACAGGGTCAGCAAATGGTGAGCAGTTCTTC. V usage is TRBV29-1 and J usage is TRBJ2-1; possibly TRBD1 for D (6 bases). Per the germline V gene, CDR1 is SQVTM and CDR2 is ANQGSEA. Trimming pared 2 bases from V and 9 bases from J, leaving 20 bases between. CDR3 length: 15 amino acids.

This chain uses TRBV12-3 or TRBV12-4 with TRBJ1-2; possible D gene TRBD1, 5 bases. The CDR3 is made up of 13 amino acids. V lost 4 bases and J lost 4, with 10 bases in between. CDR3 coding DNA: TGTGCCAGCAGTTCCGACAGCGCCTATGGCTACACCTTC. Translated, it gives CASSSDSAYGYTF.

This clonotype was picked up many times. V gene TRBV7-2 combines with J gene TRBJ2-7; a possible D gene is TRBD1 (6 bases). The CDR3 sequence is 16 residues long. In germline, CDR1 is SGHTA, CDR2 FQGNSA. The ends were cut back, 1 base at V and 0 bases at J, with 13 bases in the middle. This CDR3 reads CASSLGARGSSYEQYF. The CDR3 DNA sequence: TGTGCCAGCAGCTTAGGGGCCAGGGGCTCCTCCTACGAGCAGTACTTC.

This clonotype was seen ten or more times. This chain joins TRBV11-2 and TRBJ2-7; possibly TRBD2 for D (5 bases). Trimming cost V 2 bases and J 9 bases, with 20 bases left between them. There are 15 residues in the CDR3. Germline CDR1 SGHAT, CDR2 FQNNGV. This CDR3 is CASSLRGIGVVGQYF. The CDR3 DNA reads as TGTGCCAGCAGCTTACGGGGAATTGGTGTGGTCGGGCAGTACTTC.

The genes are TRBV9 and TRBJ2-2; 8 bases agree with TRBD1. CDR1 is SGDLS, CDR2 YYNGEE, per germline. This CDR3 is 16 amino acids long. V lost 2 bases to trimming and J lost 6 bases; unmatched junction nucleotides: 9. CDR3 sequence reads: CASSVGQGASSGELFF. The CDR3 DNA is TGTGCCAGCAGCGTCGGGCAGGGGGCTTCGTCCGGGGAGCTGTTTTTT.

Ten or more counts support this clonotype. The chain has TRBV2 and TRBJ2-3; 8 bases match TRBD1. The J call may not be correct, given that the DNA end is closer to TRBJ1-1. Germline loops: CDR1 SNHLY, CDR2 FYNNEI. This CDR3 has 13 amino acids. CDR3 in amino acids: CASTGQGGTEAFF. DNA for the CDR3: TGTGCCAGCACCGGACAGGGAGGGACCGAAGCTTTCTTT.

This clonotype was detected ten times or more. In DNA form, the CDR3 reads TGTGCCAGCACCATAGGACAGGGTGGTGATGGCTACACCTTC. This codes for CASTIGQGGDGYTF. This chain joins TRBV28 and TRBJ1-2; 8 nucleotides match TRBD1. CDR3 length: 14 residues. Trimming cost V 7 bases and J 6 bases; bases outside gene matches: 10. Per the germline V gene, CDR1 is MDHEN and CDR2 is SYDVKM.

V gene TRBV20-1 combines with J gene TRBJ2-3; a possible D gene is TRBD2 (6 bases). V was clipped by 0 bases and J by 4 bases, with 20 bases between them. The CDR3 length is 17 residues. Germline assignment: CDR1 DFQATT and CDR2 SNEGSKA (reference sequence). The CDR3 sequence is CSARDPGLHTFPDTQYF. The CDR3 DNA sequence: TGCAGTGCTAGAGATCCGGGACTCCACACATTCCCAGATACGCAGTATTTT.

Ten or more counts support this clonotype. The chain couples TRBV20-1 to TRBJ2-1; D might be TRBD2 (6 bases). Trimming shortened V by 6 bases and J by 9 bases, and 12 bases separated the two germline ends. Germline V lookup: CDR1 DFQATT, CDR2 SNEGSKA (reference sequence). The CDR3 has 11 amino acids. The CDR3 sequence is CSARLVPEQFF. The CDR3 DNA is TGCAGTGCCAGACTAGTTCCTGAGCAGTTCTTC.

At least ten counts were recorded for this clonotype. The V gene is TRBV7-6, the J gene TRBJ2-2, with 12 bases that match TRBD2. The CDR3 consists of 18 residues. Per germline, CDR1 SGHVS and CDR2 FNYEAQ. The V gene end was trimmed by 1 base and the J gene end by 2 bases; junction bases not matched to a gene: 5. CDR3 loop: CASSLVSLAGGNTGELFF. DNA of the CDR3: TGTGCCAGCAGCTTAGTCTCACTAGCGGGAGGAAACACCGGGGAGCTGTTTTTT.

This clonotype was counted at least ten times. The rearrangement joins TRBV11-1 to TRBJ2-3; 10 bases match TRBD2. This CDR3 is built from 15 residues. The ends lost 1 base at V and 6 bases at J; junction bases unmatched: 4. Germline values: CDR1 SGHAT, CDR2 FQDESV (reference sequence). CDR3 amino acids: CASSLGLAGLDTQYF. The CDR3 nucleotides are TGTGCCAGCAGCTTAGGACTAGCGGGTCTTGATACGCAGTATTTT.

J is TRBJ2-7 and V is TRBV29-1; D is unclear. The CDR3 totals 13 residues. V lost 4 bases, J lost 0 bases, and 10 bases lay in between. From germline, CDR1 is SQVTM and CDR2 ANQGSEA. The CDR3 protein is CSVGLSSSYEQYF. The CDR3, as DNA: TGCAGCGTTGGACTTTCTAGCTCCTACGAGCAGTACTTC.

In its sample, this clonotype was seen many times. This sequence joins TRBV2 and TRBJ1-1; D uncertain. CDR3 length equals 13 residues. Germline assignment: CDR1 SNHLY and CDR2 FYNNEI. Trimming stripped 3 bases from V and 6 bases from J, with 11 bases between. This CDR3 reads CASSEEFGAEAFF. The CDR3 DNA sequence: TGTGCCAGCAGTGAGGAGTTCGGCGCTGAAGCTTTCTTT.